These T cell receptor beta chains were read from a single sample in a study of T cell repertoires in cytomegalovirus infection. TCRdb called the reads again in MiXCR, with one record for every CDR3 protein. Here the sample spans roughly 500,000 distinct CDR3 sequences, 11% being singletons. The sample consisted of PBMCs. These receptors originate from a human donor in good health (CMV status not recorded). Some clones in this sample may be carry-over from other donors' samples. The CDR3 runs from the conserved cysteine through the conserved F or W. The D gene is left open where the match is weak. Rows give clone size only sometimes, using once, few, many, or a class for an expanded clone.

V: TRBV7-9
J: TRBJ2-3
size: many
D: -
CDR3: CASSLGVYTQYF
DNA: TGTGCCAGCAGCTTGGGAGTATATACGCAGTATTTT

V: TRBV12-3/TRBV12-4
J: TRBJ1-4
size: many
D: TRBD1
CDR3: CASMPGQGWEKLFF
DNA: TGTGCCAGCATGCCGGGACAGGGGTGGGAAAAACTGTTTTTT

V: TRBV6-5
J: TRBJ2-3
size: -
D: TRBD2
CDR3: CASRSPQREGTDTQYF
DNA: TGTGCCAGCAGGAGTCCCCAACGGGAGGGCACAGATACGCAGTATTTT

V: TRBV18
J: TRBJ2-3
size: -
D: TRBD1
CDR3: CASSLKRQGDTQYF
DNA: TGTGCCAGCTCACTGAAACGACAGGGAGATACGCAGTATTTT

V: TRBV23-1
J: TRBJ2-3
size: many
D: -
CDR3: CASSPSLRGAAGTDTQYF
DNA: TGCGCCAGCAGTCCTTCTCTCCGGGGGGCGGCCGGCACAGATACGCAGTATTTT

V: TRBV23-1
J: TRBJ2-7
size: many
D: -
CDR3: CASSHGGAGKGSF
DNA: TGCGCCAGCAGTCATGGGGGGGCCGGAAAGGGATCCTTC

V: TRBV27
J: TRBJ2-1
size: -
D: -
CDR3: CASSLKSHYNEQFF
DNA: TGTGCCAGCAGTTTAAAATCCCACTACAATGAGCAGTTCTTC

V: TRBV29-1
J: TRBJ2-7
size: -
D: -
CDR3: CSVDFHGGEQYF
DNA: TGCAGCGTTGATTTTCACGGGGGCGAGCAGTACTTC

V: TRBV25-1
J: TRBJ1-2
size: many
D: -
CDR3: CASLQGIGYTF
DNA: TGTGCCAGCCTGCAGGGGATTGGCTACACCTTC

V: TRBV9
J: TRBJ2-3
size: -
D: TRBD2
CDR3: CASGASGTSTDTQYF
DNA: TGTGCCAGCGGCGCAAGCGGGACCAGCACAGATACGCAGTATTTT

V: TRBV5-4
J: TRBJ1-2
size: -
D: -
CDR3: CASSFGTRANYGYTF
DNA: TGTGCCAGCAGCTTTGGGACAAGGGCTAACTATGGCTACACCTTC